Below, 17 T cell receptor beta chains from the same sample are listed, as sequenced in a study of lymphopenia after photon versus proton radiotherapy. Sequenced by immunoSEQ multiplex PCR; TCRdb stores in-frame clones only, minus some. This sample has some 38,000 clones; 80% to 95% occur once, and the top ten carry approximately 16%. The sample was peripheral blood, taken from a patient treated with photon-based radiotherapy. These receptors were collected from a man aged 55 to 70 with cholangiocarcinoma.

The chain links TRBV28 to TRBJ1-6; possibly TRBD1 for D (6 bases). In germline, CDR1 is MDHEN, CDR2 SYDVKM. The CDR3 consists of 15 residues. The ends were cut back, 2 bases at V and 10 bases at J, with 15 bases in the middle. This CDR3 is CASSLDTRTASPLHF. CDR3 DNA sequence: TGTGCCAGCAGTTTAGATACCAGGACAGCCTCACCCCTCCACTTT.

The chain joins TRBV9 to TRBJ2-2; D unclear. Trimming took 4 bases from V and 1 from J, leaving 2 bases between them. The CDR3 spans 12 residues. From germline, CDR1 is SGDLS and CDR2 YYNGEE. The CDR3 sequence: CASSQNTGELFF. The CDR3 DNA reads TGTGCCAGCAGCCAGAACACCGGGGAGCTGTTTTTT.

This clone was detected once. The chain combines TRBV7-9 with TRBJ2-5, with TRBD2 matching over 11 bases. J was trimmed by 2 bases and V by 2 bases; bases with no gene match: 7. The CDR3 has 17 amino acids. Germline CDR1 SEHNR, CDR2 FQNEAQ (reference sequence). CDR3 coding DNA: TGTGCCAGCAGCTTATTATTCGGGACTAGCGGACAAGAGACCCAGTACTTC. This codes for CASSLLFGTSGQETQYF.

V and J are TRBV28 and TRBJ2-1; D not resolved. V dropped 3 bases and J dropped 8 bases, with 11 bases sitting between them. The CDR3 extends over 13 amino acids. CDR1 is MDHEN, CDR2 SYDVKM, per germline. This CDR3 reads CASSFFEVDEQFF. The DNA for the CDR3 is TGTGCCAGCAGTTTTTTCGAAGTAGATGAGCAGTTCTTC.

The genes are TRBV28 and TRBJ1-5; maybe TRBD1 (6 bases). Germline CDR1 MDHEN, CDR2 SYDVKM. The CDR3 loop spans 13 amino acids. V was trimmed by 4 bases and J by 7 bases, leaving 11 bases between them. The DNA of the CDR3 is TGTGCCAGCAGTTCCGGGACATCCCAGCCCCAGCATTTT. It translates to CASSSGTSQPQHF.

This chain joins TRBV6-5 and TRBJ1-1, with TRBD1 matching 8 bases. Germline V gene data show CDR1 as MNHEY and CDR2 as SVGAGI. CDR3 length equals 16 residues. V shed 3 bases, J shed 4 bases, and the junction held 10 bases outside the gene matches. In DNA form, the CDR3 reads TGTGCCAGCAGTTATGGACCAGGGGGCATCAGCACTGAAGCTTTCTTT. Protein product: CASSYGPGGISTEAFF.

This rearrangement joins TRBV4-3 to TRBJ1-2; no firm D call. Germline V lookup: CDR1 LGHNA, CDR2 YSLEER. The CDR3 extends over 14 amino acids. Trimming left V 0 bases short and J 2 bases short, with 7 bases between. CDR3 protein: CASSQEVSNYGYTF. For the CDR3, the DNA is TGCGCCAGCAGCCAAGAAGTATCCAACTATGGCTACACCTTC.

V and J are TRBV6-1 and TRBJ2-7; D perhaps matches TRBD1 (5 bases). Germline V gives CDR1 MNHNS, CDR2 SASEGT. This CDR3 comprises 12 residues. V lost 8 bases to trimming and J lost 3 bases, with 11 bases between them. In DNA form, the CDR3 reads TGTGCCAGCTCGTGGGGCGTCTACGAGCAGTACTTC. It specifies CASSWGVYEQYF.

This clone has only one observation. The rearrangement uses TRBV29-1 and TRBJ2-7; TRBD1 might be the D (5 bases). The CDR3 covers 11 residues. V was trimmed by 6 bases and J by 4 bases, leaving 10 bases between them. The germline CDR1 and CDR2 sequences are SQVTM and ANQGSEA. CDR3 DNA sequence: TGCAGCGTAGCCGACAGTTACGAGCAGTACTTC. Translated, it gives CSVADSYEQYF.

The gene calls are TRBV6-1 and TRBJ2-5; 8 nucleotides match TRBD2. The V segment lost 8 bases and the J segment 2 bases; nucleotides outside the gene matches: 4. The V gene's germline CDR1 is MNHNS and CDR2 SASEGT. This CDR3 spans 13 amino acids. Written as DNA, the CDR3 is TGTGCCAGCGGGCGGGAGGAGCAAGAGACCCAGTACTTC. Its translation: CASGREEQETQYF.

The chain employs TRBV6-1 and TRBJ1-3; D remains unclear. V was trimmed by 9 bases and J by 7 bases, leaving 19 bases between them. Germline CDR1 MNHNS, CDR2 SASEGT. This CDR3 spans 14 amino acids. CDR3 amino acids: CASSPNTAGNTIYF. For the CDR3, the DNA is TGTGCCAGTTCCCCCAACACCGCCGGGAACACCATATATTTT.

CDR3 nucleotide sequence: TGTGCCAGCAGCAAACTTCGGGCGATACCCGGGGAGCTGTTTTTT. Residues: CASSKLRAIPGELFF. This chain links TRBV21-1 with TRBJ2-2. TRBV21-1 represents a pseudogene. The CDR3 spans 15 residues.

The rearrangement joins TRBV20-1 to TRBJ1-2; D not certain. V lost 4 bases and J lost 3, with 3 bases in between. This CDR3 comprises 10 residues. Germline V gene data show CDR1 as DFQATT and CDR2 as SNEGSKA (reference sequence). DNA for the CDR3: TGCAGTGCTACCCACTATGGCTACACCTTC. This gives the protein CSATHYGYTF.

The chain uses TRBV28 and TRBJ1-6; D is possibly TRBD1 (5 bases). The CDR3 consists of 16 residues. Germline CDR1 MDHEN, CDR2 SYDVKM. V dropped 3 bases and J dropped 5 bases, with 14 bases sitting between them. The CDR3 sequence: CASSFQGQSDNSPLHF. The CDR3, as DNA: TGTGCCAGCAGTTTCCAGGGTCAATCTGATAATTCACCCCTCCACTTT.

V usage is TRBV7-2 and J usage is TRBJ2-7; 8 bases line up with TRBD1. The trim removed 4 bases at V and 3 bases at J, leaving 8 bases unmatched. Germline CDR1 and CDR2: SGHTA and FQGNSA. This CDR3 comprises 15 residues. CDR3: CASSYPDRAFYEQYF. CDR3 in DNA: TGTGCCAGCAGCTACCCGGACAGGGCCTTCTACGAGCAGTACTTC.

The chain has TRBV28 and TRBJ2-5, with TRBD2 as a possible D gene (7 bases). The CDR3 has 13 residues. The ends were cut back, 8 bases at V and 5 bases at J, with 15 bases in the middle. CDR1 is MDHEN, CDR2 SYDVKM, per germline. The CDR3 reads CASRGAPGETQYF. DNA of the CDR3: TGTGCCAGCCGGGGGGCTCCGGGGGAGACCCAGTACTTC.

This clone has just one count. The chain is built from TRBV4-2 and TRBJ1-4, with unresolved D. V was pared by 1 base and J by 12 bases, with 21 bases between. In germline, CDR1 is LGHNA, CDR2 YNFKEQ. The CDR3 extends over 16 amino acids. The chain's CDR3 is CASSQGSARDAEELFF. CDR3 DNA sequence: TGTGCCAGCAGCCAAGGTTCGGCACGGGATGCGGAGGAACTGTTTTTT.